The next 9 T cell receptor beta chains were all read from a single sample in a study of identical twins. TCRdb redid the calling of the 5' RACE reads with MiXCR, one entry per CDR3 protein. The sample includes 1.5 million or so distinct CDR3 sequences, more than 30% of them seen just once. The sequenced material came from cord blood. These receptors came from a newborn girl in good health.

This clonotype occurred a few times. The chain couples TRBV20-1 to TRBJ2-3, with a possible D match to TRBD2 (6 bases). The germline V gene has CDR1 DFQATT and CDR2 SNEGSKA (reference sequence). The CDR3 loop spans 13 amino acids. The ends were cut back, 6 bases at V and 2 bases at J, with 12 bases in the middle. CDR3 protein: CSAQGLPTDTQYF. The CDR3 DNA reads TGCAGTGCCCAGGGACTCCCCACAGATACGCAGTATTTT.

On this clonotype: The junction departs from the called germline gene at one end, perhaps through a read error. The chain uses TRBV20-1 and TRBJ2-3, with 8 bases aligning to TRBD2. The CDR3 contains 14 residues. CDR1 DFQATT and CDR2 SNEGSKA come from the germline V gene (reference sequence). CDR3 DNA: TGCAGTGCTAGACCGCGGACTAGCACAGTTACGCAGTATTTT. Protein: CSARPRTSTVTQYF.

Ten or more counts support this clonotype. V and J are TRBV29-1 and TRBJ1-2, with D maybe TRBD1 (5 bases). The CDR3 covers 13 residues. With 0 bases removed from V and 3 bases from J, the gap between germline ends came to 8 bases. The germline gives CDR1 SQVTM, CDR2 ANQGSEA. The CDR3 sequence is CSVEEMTDYGYTF. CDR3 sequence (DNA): TGCAGCGTTGAAGAGATGACAGACTATGGCTACACCTTC.

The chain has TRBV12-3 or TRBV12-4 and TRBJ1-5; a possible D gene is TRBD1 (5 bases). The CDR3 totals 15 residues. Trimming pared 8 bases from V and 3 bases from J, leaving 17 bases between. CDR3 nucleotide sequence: TGTGCCAGCGGGACCCTTGGGGAGGACAATCAGCCCCAGCATTTT. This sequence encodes CASGTLGEDNQPQHF.

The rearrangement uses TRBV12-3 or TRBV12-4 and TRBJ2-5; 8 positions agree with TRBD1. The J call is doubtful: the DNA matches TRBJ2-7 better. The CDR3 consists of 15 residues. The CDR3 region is CASSLSRQGLYEQYF. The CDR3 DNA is TGTGCCAGCAGTTTATCGAGACAGGGGTTGTACGAGCAGTACTTC.

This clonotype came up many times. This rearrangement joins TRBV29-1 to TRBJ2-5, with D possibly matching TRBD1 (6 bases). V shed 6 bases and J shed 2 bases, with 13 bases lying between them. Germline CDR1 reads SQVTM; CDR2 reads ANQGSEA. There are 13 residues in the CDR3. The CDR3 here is CSVDVRGQETQYF. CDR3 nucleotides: TGCAGCGTCGACGTCAGGGGTCAAGAGACCCAGTACTTC.

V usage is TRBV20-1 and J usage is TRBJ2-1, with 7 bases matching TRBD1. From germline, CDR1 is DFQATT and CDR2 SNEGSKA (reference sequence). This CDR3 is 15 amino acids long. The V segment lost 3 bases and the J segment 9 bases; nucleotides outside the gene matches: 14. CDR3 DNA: TGCAGTGCTAGCGTACGACAGGGTGGTATGGGTGAGCAGTTCTTC. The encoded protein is CSASVRQGGMGEQFF.

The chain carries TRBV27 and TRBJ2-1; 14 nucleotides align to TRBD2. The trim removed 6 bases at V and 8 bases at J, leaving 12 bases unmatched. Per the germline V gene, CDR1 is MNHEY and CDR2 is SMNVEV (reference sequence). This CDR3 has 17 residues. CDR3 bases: TGTGCCAGCAGCTTACTTAAGACTAGCGGGAGGGGGTATGAGCAGTTCTTC. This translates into CASSLLKTSGRGYEQFF.

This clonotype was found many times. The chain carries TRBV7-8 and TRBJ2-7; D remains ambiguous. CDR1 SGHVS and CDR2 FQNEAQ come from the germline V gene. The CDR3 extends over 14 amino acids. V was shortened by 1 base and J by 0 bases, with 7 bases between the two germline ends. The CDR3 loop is CASSLGHSSYEQYF. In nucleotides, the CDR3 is TGTGCCAGCAGCTTAGGGCACAGCTCCTACGAGCAGTACTTC.